This T cell receptor (beta chain) was captured in a study of cytomegalovirus exposure and HLA in healthy donors. This clone was observed a few times. Primers: 60 Vbeta forward and 13 Jbeta reverse. Profiled with immunoSEQ multiplex PCR; TCRdb holds only in-frame clones, not every one. The table has more than 95,000 clones, about 79% seen once. Germline V gene sequence: CDR1 ENHRY, CDR2 SYGVKD. This CDR3 contains 16 residues. The chain employs TRBV10-3 and TRBJ2-1, with 11 bases matching TRBD2. Sequenced: PBMCs. The sequence was collected from a man in his 60s in good health and CMV-seropositive. The CDR3 DNA reads TGTGGCAGCGCTAGCGGGGGGCTCAGCTCCTACAATGAGCAGTTCTTC. Its translation is CGSASGGLSSYNEQFF.